Listed below are T cell receptor beta chains from one sample, sequenced in a study of early T cells in non-severe SARS-CoV-2 infection. TCRdb called the 5' RACE reads again in MiXCR, with one record for every CDR3 protein. The table records approximately 97,000 distinct CDR3 sequences, about an eighth of them present only once. Source material: whole blood. Receptors originate from an adult who was a healthcare worker with PCR-confirmed SARS-CoV-2 infection or an uninfected control (not recorded which). Both conserved end residues are part of each CDR3. A D gene is named only where the DNA matches it firmly. Clone size is stated in some rows and not others, as once, few, many or a class when expanded.

V: TRBV7-2; J: TRBJ1-1; size: many; D: -; DNA: TGTGCCAGCAGCTTAGCAGGGAACACTGAAGCTTTCTTT; CDR3: CASSLAGNTEAFF
V: TRBV25-1; J: TRBJ2-1; size: many; D: TRBD2; DNA: TGTGCCAGCAGTCGGACTAGCGGGAACAATGAGCAGTTCTTC; CDR3: CASSRTSGNNEQFF
V: TRBV5-4; J: TRBJ2-1; size: many; D: -; DNA: TGTGCCAGCAGCTTGTCTTATGGGGAAGGGGAGCAGTTCTTC; CDR3: CASSLSYGEGEQFF
V: TRBV29-1; J: TRBJ2-1; size: -; D: -; DNA: TGCAGCGTGGGGAGAGCCTACAATGAGCAGTTCTTC; CDR3: CSVGRAYNEQFF
V: TRBV6-2/TRBV6-3; J: TRBJ2-1; size: few; D: -; DNA: TGTGCCAGCAGTTATTCACGAAGGTCGGACAATCACAATGAGCAGTTCTTC; CDR3: CASSYSRRSDNHNEQFF
V: TRBV7-2; J: TRBJ2-1; size: -; D: TRBD2; DNA: TGTGCCAGCAGCGTCCTAGCGGCCTACAATGAGCAGTTCTTC; CDR3: CASSVLAAYNEQFF
V: TRBV9; J: TRBJ1-3; size: few; D: -; DNA: TGTGCCAGCAGCGCAAAAAGAGGAAACACCATATATTTT; CDR3: CASSAKRGNTIYF
V: TRBV6-2/TRBV6-3; J: TRBJ2-5; size: many; D: TRBD2; DNA: TGTGCCAGCAGTTCCCGCCCCGGGACTAGCGGAGAAGAGACCCAGTACTTC; CDR3: CASSSRPGTSGEETQYF
V: TRBV7-6; J: TRBJ2-2; size: many; D: TRBD2; DNA: TGTGCCAGCAGCTCTAGTCCGGGACTAGCGATCGGGGAGCTGTTTTTT; CDR3: CASSSSPGLAIGELFF
V: TRBV6-5; J: TRBJ2-1; size: many; D: -; DNA: TGTGCCAGCAGTGCCACCGGGAGTATCTACAATGAGCAGTTCTTC; CDR3: CASSATGSIYNEQFF
V: TRBV20-1; J: TRBJ2-7; size: -; D: TRBD1; DNA: TGCAGTGCGTTGACAGGGGGGTTCTATCGGTCCTACGAGCAGTACTTC; CDR3: CSALTGGFYRSYEQYF
V: TRBV28; J: TRBJ2-5; size: -; D: -; DNA: TGTGCCAGCAGTTTAGGCGGACAGCCACAAGAGACCCAGTACTTC; CDR3: CASSLGGQPQETQYF
V: TRBV29-1; J: TRBJ2-2; size: few; D: -; DNA: TGCAGCGTCCGCAACGGGGAGCTGTTTTTT; CDR3: CSVRNGELFF
V: TRBV5-1; J: TRBJ2-3; size: many; D: -; DNA: TGCGCCAGCAGCCCGGAGGGGGCAGATACGCAGTATTTT; CDR3: CASSPEGADTQYF
V: TRBV6-1; J: TRBJ2-3; size: -; D: TRBD2; DNA: TGTGCCAGCAGTGTGTTAGCGGGAGATACGCAGTATTTT; CDR3: CASSVLAGDTQYF
V: TRBV6-5; J: TRBJ2-7; size: many; D: -; DNA: TGTGCCAGCAGTGACCACTACGAGCAGTACTTC; CDR3: CASSDHYEQYF
V: TRBV7-9; J: TRBJ2-2; size: few; D: TRBD1; DNA: TGTGCCACTCCGGGACAGGGGTACAACTGGAACACCGGGGAGCTGTTTTTT; CDR3: CATPGQGYNWNTGELFF
V: TRBV12-3/TRBV12-4; J: TRBJ1-4; size: many; D: TRBD1; DNA: TGTGCCAGCAGATATGGGACCGGGACAGCTTACGAAAAACTGTTTTTT; CDR3: CASRYGTGTAYEKLFF
V: TRBV28; J: TRBJ2-7; size: medium-sized; D: -; DNA: TGTGCCAGCAGGCTGGGGGCAGACGAGCAGTACTTC; CDR3: CASRLGADEQYF
V: TRBV6-1; J: TRBJ2-3; size: few; D: -; DNA: TGTGCCAGCAGTGATGCCCACACAGATACGCAGTATTTT; CDR3: CASSDAHTDTQYF
V: TRBV7-6; J: TRBJ2-7; size: many; D: TRBD1; DNA: TGTGCCAGCAGCTCGGTTAGAGGGGACAGGGGTCGATTTTACGAGCAGTACTTC; CDR3: CASSSVRGDRGRFYEQYF
V: TRBV15; J: TRBJ2-7; size: many; D: -; DNA: TGTGCCACCAGCAAACTGCAGGGCTTCGCCTACGAGCAGTACTTC; CDR3: CATSKLQGFAYEQYF
V: TRBV20-1; J: TRBJ1-6; size: many; D: -; DNA: TGCAGTGCTATCTGGCAGGGAGAATCACCCCTCCACTTT; CDR3: CSAIWQGESPLHF
V: TRBV19; J: TRBJ2-7; size: many; D: TRBD2; DNA: TGTGCCAGTACCCCGCTAGCGGGAGCGGGTGAGCAGTACTTC; CDR3: CASTPLAGAGEQYF
V: TRBV20-1; J: TRBJ1-1; size: few; D: -; DNA: TGCAGTGCTGCCCCGGGGCCTAACACTGAAGCTTTCTTT; CDR3: CSAAPGPNTEAFF
V: TRBV3-1; J: TRBJ2-3; size: many; D: TRBD2; DNA: TGTGCCAGCAGCCACGGCGGGGGGAGCACAGATACGCAGTATTTT; CDR3: CASSHGGGSTDTQYF
V: TRBV6-5; J: TRBJ2-5; size: many; D: TRBD2; DNA: TGTGCCAGCAGTTCTAGCGGGAGTTGGGAGACCCAGTACTTC; CDR3: CASSSSGSWETQYF
V: TRBV7-9; J: TRBJ2-1; size: few; D: -; DNA: TGTGCCAGCAGCCACACTGCGGATCTCCGCTCCTACAATGAGCAGTTCTTC; CDR3: CASSHTADLRSYNEQFF
V: TRBV20-1; J: TRBJ2-2; size: few; D: TRBD2; DNA: TGCAGTGCTAGAGATAGTGAGACTAGCGGGAGTTGGGACACCGGGGAGCTGTTTTTT; CDR3: CSARDSETSGSWDTGELFF
V: TRBV12-3/TRBV12-4; J: TRBJ2-3; size: -; D: TRBD2; DNA: TGTGCCAGCAGTCCTCAGCGGGGGCCGGTGAATACGCAGTATTTT; CDR3: CASSPQRGPVNTQYF
V: TRBV3-1; J: TRBJ2-3; size: few; D: -; DNA: TGTGCCAGCAGCCAAGATCGGCCAGGCACAGATACGCAGTATTTT; CDR3: CASSQDRPGTDTQYF
V: TRBV24-1; J: TRBJ2-7; size: many; D: TRBD1; DNA: TGTGCCACCAGTGACGGACAGGGGATGTACGAGCAGTACTTC; CDR3: CATSDGQGMYEQYF
V: TRBV20-1; J: TRBJ2-7; size: many; D: -; DNA: TGCAGTGCTTTCGCGCTCGCTACCAACGAGCAGTACTTC; CDR3: CSAFALATNEQYF
V: TRBV4-3; J: TRBJ2-1; size: many; D: TRBD2; DNA: TGCGCCAGCAGCCAAGAAAAGGCGGGAGTGGGTCTCCGGAATGAGCAGTTCTTC; CDR3: CASSQEKAGVGLRNEQFF
V: TRBV2; J: TRBJ2-7; size: -; D: -; DNA: TGTGCCAGCAGTGATGAAGCCAGTGTTCTTACGGAGCAGTACTTC; CDR3: CASSDEASVLTEQYF
V: TRBV4-1; J: TRBJ2-4; size: -; D: -; DNA: TGCGCCAGCAGCCAAAGGAGGGACCTAGGACCCAAAAACATTCAGTACTTC; CDR3: CASSQRRDLGPKNIQYF
V: TRBV12-3/TRBV12-4; J: TRBJ2-1; size: few; D: TRBD1; DNA: TGTGCCAGCAGTTTAGCGCGACAGGGTGAGCAGTTCTTC; CDR3: CASSLARQGEQFF
V: TRBV30; J: TRBJ1-1; size: many; D: -; DNA: TGTGCCTGGAAGGGGGGGTATAACACTGAAGCTTTCTTT; CDR3: CAWKGGYNTEAFF
V: TRBV12-3/TRBV12-4; J: TRBJ2-3; size: many; D: TRBD2; DNA: TGTGCCAGCAGTTTAGCGGGAGGGCTCCCAGATACGCAGTATTTT; CDR3: CASSLAGGLPDTQYF
V: TRBV4-1; J: TRBJ2-2; size: -; D: -; DNA: TGCGCCAGCAGCCTCGAAGACAGAGCCACCGGGGAGCTGTTTTTT; CDR3: CASSLEDRATGELFF
V: TRBV6-2/TRBV6-3; J: TRBJ2-7; size: few; D: TRBD1; DNA: TGTGCCAGCAGTTACTACGGACAGGGGCAACTCTCCTACGAGCAGTACTTC; CDR3: CASSYYGQGQLSYEQYF
V: TRBV7-8; J: TRBJ1-5; size: many; D: TRBD1; DNA: TGTGCCAGCAGCTTATTTGGGACAGGGTCTAGTCAGCCCCAGCATTTT; CDR3: CASSLFGTGSSQPQHF
V: TRBV7-9; J: TRBJ2-2; size: -; D: -; DNA: TGTGCCAGTTCTCAGGGGTCCGGGGAGCTGTTTTTT; CDR3: CASSQGSGELFF
V: TRBV28; J: TRBJ2-3; size: -; D: TRBD1; DNA: TGTGCCAGCGCCGAACAGGGGGCCGCCACCACAGATACGCAGTATTTT; CDR3: CASAEQGAATTDTQYF
V: TRBV18; J: TRBJ1-2; size: -; D: -; DNA: TGTGCCAGCTCACCGCAAGCTGGGGTCTATGGCTACACCTTC; CDR3: CASSPQAGVYGYTF
V: TRBV5-4; J: TRBJ2-1; size: few; D: -; DNA: TGTGCCAGCAGCTTCGAGGATTGGAGGGCCGGGGTTGAGCAGTTCTTC; CDR3: CASSFEDWRAGVEQFF
V: TRBV20-1; J: TRBJ2-3; size: few; D: -; DNA: TGCAGTGCCCATCCCCCTACTAGCAAGGCGCAGTATTTT; CDR3: CSAHPPTSKAQYF
V: TRBV3-1; J: TRBJ2-3; size: few; D: TRBD2; DNA: TGTGCCAGCACTCTAGCGGGAGGTTCCGTTACGCAGTATTTT; CDR3: CASTLAGGSVTQYF
V: TRBV11-1; J: TRBJ1-5; size: few; D: -; DNA: TGTGCCAGCAGCTTAAGCCGAGGGCGCCGTAGCAATCAGCCCCAGCATTTT; CDR3: CASSLSRGRRSNQPQHF
V: TRBV6-5; J: TRBJ2-5; size: -; D: -; DNA: TGTGCCAGCAGTTACAGGACAGAACAAGAGACCCAGTACTTC; CDR3: CASSYRTEQETQYF
V: TRBV7-9; J: TRBJ2-3; size: few; D: TRBD2; DNA: TGTGCCAGCAGTTCCTTAGCGGGACGGTCAGATACGCAGTATTTT; CDR3: CASSSLAGRSDTQYF
V: TRBV7-2; J: TRBJ2-1; size: many; D: TRBD2; DNA: TGTGCCAGCAGTTTTAGAGCGGGACTGGAAAATGAGCAGTTCTTC; CDR3: CASSFRAGLENEQFF
V: TRBV6-2/TRBV6-3; J: TRBJ1-2; size: few; D: -; DNA: TGTGCCAGCAGGGAGCGGGTTAACTATGGCTACACCTTC; CDR3: CASRERVNYGYTF
V: TRBV6-5; J: TRBJ1-1; size: many; D: TRBD1; DNA: TGTGCCAGCAGTCGGACAGGAGGGGGCACTGAAGCTTTCTTT; CDR3: CASSRTGGGTEAFF
V: TRBV28; J: TRBJ2-7; size: many; D: -; DNA: TGTGCCAGCAGTCAGGCCCGGGGCATCTACTTC; CDR3: CASSQARGIYF
V: TRBV2; J: TRBJ2-5; size: many; D: -; DNA: TGTGCCAGCAGTGATAATAGTTGGGAGACCCAGTACTTC; CDR3: CASSDNSWETQYF
V: TRBV7-2; J: TRBJ2-7; size: many; D: -; DNA: TGTGCCAGCAGCTTTGGGGAGAACTACGAGCAGTACTTC; CDR3: CASSFGENYEQYF
V: TRBV15; J: TRBJ1-1; size: -; D: -; DNA: TGTGCCACCAGCACCGGGACCTTGAACACTGAAGCTTTCTTT; CDR3: CATSTGTLNTEAFF
V: TRBV6-5; J: TRBJ1-5; size: few; D: TRBD1; DNA: TGTGCCAGCAGACCAGGACAGGGACTTCAGCCCCAGCATTTT; CDR3: CASRPGQGLQPQHF
V: TRBV12-3/TRBV12-4; J: TRBJ2-7; size: few; D: TRBD2; DNA: TGTGCCAGCAGTCATCTCGGTCGGACTAGCGGGAGTGGCGAGCAGTACTTC; CDR3: CASSHLGRTSGSGEQYF